This record looks at one TCR beta chain sequence and its context. The antigen remains unidentified. These data belong to a study of blood T cell dynamics during melanoma immunotherapy. Study-wide results and caveats: Immune-effector CD8+ cells best matched cell-free DNA CDR3 sequences and were most clonal.

Here immunoSEQ multiplex PCR was the method, and the copy in TCRdb shows in-frame clones only, minus some. The table includes about 13,000 clones, about 90% detected once. The CDR3 runs 14 residues. Germline V CDR1 and CDR2: SQVTM, ANQGSEA. V lost 5 bases to trimming and J lost 4 bases, with 18 bases between them. The time point here: pre-treatment baseline. Blood was drawn before treatment and at week 3 after checkpoint blockade. Sequenced material: effector memory CD8+ T cells from blood, taken from a patient treated with checkpoint blockade. This TCR came from a human donor with melanoma. The chain carries TRBV29-1 and TRBJ2-7; a weak D match, TRBD1 (6 bases). As DNA, the CDR3 is TGCAGCGTTCTACCCCCAGGGGTGCGGTACGAGCAGTACTTC. As protein: CSVLPPGVRYEQYF.